The 15 T cell receptor beta chains reported below all come from one sample, sequenced in a study of blood T cell repertoires in COVID-19. Only in-frame clones appear in the TCRdb table, and some are missing; sequencing was by immunoSEQ multiplex PCR. In the table there are 45,000 to 65,000 clones, 81% of which are singletons. Input material: peripheral blood. Source of these receptors: an elderly woman with COVID-19, enrolled during active disease.

V is TRBV5-1 and J is TRBJ1-6; 7 nucleotides match TRBD1. The V segment lost 0 bases and the J segment 7 bases; nucleotides outside the gene matches: 7. The V gene's germline CDR1 is SGHRS and CDR2 YFSETQ. The length of the CDR3 is 16 residues. The DNA for the CDR3 is TGCGCCAGCAGCTTGGGCCCCGGGACAGCCAATTCACCCCTCCACTTT. It yields the protein CASSLGPGTANSPLHF.

The chain links TRBV5-1 to TRBJ2-3; 10 bases match TRBD1. Germline CDR1 is SGHRS and CDR2 is YFSETQ. The CDR3 consists of 18 residues. V shed 3 bases, J shed 3 bases, and the junction held 13 bases outside the gene matches. For the CDR3, the DNA is TGCGCCAGCAGCTCGACCCCGAGGACAGGGGGTCGAACAGATACGCAGTATTTT. This encodes CASSSTPRTGGRTDTQYF.

This clone has a handful of counts. The V gene is TRBV7-9, the J gene TRBJ2-5, with TRBD2 identical over 10 bases. Germline V lookup: CDR1 SEHNR, CDR2 FQNEAQ (reference sequence). The CDR3 extends over 18 amino acids. J gave up 4 bases and V 1 base, and 12 bases lay outside the gene matches. CDR3 region: CASSLGSLAGVSVETQYF. The CDR3, as DNA: TGTGCCAGCAGCTTAGGGTCGCTAGCGGGAGTATCAGTAGAGACCCAGTACTTC. The complete variable domain, with remaining parts taken from reference TRBV7-9 and TRBJ2-5, reads DTGVSQNPRHKITKRGQNVTFRCDPISEHNRLYWYRQTLGQGPEFLTYFQNEAQLEKSRLLSDRFSAERPKGSFSTLEIQRTEQGDSAMYLCASSLGSLAGVSVETQYFGPGTRLLVL.

CDR3 region: CASSVSLENEQFF. Here the CDR3 DNA reads TGTGCCAGCAGCGTTAGTCTGGAGAATGAGCAGTTCTTC. V gene TRBV9 combines with J gene TRBJ2-1; D gene ambiguous. CDR3 size: 13 residues. The V gene's germline CDR1 is SGDLS and CDR2 YYNGEE. The ends were cut back, 2 bases at V and 7 bases at J, with 10 bases in the middle.

CDR3 nucleotide sequence: TGTGCCAGTAGTATAAGCGGGACCAATGAGCAGTTCTTC. Protein: CASSISGTNEQFF. The chain has TRBV19 and TRBJ2-1; 7 bases are a match to TRBD2. V gave up 2 bases and J gave up 6 bases; unmatched junction bases: 1. The germline V gene encodes CDR1 LNHDA and CDR2 SQIVND (reference sequence). The CDR3 spans 13 residues.

J is TRBJ2-1 and V is TRBV27; TRBD2 matches 12 bases. This CDR3 comprises 16 residues. Germline CDR1 and CDR2: MNHEY and SMNVEV (reference sequence). V lost 0 bases to trimming and J lost 9 bases; unmatched junction nucleotides: 6. The CDR3 loop is CASSLSRLAGGGEQFF. The CDR3 DNA follows: TGTGCCAGCAGTTTATCGCGGCTAGCGGGAGGGGGTGAGCAGTTCTTC.

The rearrangement uses TRBV24-1 and TRBJ2-7; 7 nucleotides align to TRBD2. With V trimmed by 8 bases and J by 2 bases, 8 bases remained unmatched. Per germline, CDR1 KGHDR and CDR2 SFDVKD. This CDR3 has 14 amino acids. The CDR3 protein is CATIVWGGPYEQYF. CDR3 bases: TGTGCCACCATTGTGTGGGGGGGTCCCTACGAGCAGTACTTC.

The CDR3 reads CAISESIGASGREEQFF. CDR3 DNA: TGTGCCATCAGTGAGTCGATAGGGGCTAGCGGGAGGGAAGAGCAGTTCTTC. This chain uses TRBV10-3 with TRBJ2-1, with TRBD2 matching over 12 bases. The CDR3 has 17 amino acids. Germline V lookup: CDR1 ENHRY, CDR2 SYGVKD. V shed 0 bases, J shed 10 bases, and the junction held 10 bases outside the gene matches.

V is TRBV7-9 and J is TRBJ2-1; 10 bases align to TRBD2. V shed 1 base and J 8 bases; nucleotides not matched to a gene: 2. Germline values: CDR1 SEHNR, CDR2 FQNEAQ (reference sequence). The length of the CDR3 is 14 residues. This CDR3 is CASSLVLAGDEQFF. The CDR3 bases are TGTGCCAGCAGCTTAGTCCTAGCGGGAGATGAGCAGTTCTTC.

The rearrangement links TRBV28 to TRBJ2-7; D is possibly TRBD2 (6 bases). Germline V lookup: CDR1 MDHEN, CDR2 SYDVKM. V was shortened by 6 bases and J by 6 bases, with 18 bases between the two germline ends. CDR3 length equals 14 residues. CDR3 amino acids: CASSWDWRILEQYF. The CDR3 nucleotides read TGTGCCAGCAGCTGGGACTGGAGAATCCTCGAGCAGTACTTC.

This chain connects TRBV27 to TRBJ2-3, with a weak D call TRBD2 (5 bases). V was clipped by 6 bases and J by 1 base, with 20 bases between them. The CDR3 totals 17 residues. CDR1 MNHEY and CDR2 SMNVEV come from the germline V gene (reference sequence). The CDR3 sequence is CASRGYTAGLGTDTQYF. Here the CDR3 DNA reads TGTGCCAGCAGGGGATATACGGCGGGCTTGGGCACAGATACGCAGTATTTT.

V is TRBV5-1 and J is TRBJ2-1, with 9 bases that match TRBD2. With 6 bases clipped from V and 5 bases from J, the junction kept 15 bases outside the gene matches. Germline-derived CDR1 and CDR2 are SGHRS and YFSETQ. The CDR3 has 17 residues. In nucleotides, the CDR3 is TGCGCCAGCATCCCCGGAGGGCTAGCGGGGAATGACAATGAGCAGTTCTTC. Encoded protein: CASIPGGLAGNDNEQFF.

V gene TRBV6-5 combines with J gene TRBJ1-1; D is unresolved. The CDR3 extends over 15 amino acids. Between the trimmed V and J ends, which lost 0 bases and 4 bases, there was a span of 12 bases. CDR1 and CDR2 (germline): MNHEY, SVGAGI. CDR3 protein: CASSYSHSGSTEAFF. The CDR3 nucleotides are TGTGCCAGCAGTTACTCTCACAGCGGGTCCACTGAAGCTTTCTTT.

The CDR3 region has the DNA TGCGCCAGCAACAGGGATCGTACGGGCGACACTGAAGCTTTCTTT. Protein product: CASNRDRTGDTEAFF. V usage is TRBV5-1 and J usage is TRBJ1-1, with D perhaps matching TRBD1 (6 bases). The CDR3 covers 15 residues. Deletions cut 6 bases from V and 3 bases from J, with 18 bases between. Germline V lookup: CDR1 SGHRS, CDR2 YFSETQ.

V usage is TRBV28 and J usage is TRBJ2-7, with D perhaps TRBD2 (5 bases). CDR1 is MDHEN and CDR2 is SYDVKM in the germline V gene. This CDR3 contains 14 residues. V lost 0 bases, J lost 0 bases, and 6 bases lay in between. The DNA for the CDR3 is TGTGCCAGCAGTTTATGGGGGAGCTCCTACGAGCAGTACTTC. It codes for CASSLWGSSYEQYF.